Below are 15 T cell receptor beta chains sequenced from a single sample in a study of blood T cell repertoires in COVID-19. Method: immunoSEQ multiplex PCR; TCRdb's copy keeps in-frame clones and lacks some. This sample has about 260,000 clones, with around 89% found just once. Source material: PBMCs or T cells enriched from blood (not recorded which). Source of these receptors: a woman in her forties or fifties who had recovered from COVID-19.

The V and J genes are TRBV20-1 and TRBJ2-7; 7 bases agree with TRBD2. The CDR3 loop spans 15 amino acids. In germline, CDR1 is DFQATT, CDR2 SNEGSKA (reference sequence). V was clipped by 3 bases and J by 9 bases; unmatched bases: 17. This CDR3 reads CSASLGASGKQGQYF. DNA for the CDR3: TGCAGTGCTAGTCTTGGGGCTAGCGGAAAGCAGGGGCAGTACTTC.

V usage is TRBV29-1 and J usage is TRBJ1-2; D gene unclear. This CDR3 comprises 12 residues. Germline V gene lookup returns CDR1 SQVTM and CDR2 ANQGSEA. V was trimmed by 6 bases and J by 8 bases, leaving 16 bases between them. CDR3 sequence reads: CSVAGATEGYTF. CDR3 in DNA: TGCAGCGTGGCAGGCGCTACAGAGGGCTACACCTTC.

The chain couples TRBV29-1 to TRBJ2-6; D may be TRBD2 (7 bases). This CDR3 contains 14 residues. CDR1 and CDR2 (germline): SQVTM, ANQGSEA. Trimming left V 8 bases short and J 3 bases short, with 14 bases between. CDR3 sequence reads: CSTMGGLGANVLTF. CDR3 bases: TGCAGCACAATGGGGGGGCTTGGGGCCAACGTCCTGACTTTC.

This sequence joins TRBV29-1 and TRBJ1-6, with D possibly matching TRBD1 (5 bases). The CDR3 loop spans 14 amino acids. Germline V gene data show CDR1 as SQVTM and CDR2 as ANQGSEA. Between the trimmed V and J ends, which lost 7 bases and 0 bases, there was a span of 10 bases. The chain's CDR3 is CSATGSSYNSPLHF. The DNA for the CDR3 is TGCAGCGCCACAGGCAGCTCCTATAATTCACCCCTCCACTTT. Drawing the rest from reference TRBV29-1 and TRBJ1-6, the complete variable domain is SAVISQKPSRDICQRGTSLTIQCQVDSQVTMMFWYRQQPGQSLTLIATANQGSEATYESGFVIDKFPISRPNLTFSTLTVSNMSPEDSSIYLCSATGSSYNSPLHFGNGTRLTVT.

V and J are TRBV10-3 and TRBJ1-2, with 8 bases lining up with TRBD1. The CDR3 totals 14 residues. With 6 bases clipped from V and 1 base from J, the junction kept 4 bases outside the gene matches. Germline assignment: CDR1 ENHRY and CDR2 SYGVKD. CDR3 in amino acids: CAIRGQEGNYGYTF. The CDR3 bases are TGTGCCATCAGGGGACAGGAGGGTAACTATGGCTACACCTTC.

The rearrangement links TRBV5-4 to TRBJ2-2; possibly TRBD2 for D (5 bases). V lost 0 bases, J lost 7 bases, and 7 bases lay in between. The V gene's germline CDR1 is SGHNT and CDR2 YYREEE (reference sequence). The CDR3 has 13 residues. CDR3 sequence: CASSLAGNGELFF. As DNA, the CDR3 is TGTGCCAGCAGCTTGGCGGGAAACGGGGAGCTGTTTTTT.

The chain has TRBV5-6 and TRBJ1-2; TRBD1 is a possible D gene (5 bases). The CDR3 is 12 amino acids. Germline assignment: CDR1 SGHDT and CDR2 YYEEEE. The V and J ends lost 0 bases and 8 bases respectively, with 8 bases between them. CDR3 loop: CASSLDRRGYTF. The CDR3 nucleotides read TGTGCCAGCAGCTTGGACAGGAGAGGCTACACCTTC.

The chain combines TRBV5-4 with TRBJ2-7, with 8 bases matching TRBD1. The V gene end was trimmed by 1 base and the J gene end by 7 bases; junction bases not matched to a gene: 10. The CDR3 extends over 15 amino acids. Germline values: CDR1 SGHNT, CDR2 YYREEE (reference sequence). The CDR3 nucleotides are TGTGCCAGCAGCTTGTTCGACAGGGGATCGGGGGAGCAGTACTTC. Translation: CASSLFDRGSGEQYF.

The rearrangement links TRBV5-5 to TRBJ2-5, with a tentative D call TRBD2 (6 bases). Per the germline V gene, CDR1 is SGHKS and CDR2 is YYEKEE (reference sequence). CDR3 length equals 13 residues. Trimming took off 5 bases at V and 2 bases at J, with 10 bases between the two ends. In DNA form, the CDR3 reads TGTGCCAGCAGGTTTAGCGGACAAGAGACCCAGTACTTC. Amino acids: CASRFSGQETQYF.

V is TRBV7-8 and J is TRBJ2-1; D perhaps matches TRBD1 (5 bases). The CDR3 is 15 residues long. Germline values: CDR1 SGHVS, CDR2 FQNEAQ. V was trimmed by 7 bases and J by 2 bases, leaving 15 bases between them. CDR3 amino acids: CASTYRTVTYNEQFF. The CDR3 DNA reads TGTGCCAGCACCTACAGGACGGTGACCTACAATGAGCAGTTCTTC.

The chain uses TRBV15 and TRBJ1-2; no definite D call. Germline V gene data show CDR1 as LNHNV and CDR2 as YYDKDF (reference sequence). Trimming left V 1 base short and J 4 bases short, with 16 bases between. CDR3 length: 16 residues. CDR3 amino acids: CATSRAGTSKIYGYTF. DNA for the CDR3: TGTGCCACCAGCAGAGCGGGAACCTCCAAAATCTATGGCTACACCTTC. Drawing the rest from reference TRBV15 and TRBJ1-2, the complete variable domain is DAMVIQNPRYQVTQFGKPVTLSCSQTLNHNVMYWYQQKSSQAPKLLFHYYDKDFNNEADTPDNFQSRRPNTSFCFLDIRSPGLGDTAMYLCATSRAGTSKIYGYTFGSGTRLTVV.

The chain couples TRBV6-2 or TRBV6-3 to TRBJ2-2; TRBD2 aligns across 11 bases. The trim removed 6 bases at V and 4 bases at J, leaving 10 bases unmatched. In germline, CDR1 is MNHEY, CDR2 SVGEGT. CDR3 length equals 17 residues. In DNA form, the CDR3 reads TGTGCCAGCAGCCCCGTGACTAGCGGGATGAGCACCGGGGAGCTGTTTTTT. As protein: CASSPVTSGMSTGELFF.

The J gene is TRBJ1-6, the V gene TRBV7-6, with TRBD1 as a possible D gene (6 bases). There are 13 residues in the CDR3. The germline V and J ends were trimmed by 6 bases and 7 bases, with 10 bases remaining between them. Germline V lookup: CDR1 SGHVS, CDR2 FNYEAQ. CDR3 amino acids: CASSPGVNSPLHF. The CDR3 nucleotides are TGTGCCAGCAGTCCAGGGGTCAATTCACCCCTCCACTTT.

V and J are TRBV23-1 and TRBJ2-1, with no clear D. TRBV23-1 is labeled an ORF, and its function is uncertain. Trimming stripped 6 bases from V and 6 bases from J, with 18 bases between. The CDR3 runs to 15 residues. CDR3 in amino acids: CASSPVRRPSNEQFF. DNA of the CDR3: TGCGCCAGCAGCCCCGTGAGGCGCCCTTCCAATGAGCAGTTCTTC.

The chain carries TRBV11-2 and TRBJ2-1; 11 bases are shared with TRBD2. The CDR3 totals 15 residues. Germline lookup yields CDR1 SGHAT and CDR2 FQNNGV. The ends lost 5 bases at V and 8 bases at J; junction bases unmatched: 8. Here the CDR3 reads CASSPWTSGSDEQFF. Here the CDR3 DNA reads TGTGCCAGCAGCCCCTGGACTAGCGGGTCCGATGAGCAGTTCTTC.